This is a list of T cell receptor beta chains from one sample in a study of Graves' ophthalmopathy and Graves' hyperthyroidism. TCRdb itself ran the multiplex PCR reads through MiXCR, one entry per CDR3 protein. The sample lists hundreds of thousands of distinct CDR3 sequences, about 21% occurring once. Source material: peripheral blood. The receptors come from a woman aged 18-29 years with stable Graves' hyperthyroidism. Each CDR3 is given with its conserved first and last residue. The order of the fields is V gene, clone size, D gene, J gene, CDR3 protein, CDR3 DNA. A D gene is named only where the DNA matches it firmly. Clone size is not always given. Where it is, it says once, few, many or a class for expanded clones.

>TRBV28|NA|NA|TRBJ1-1
CASSPHGATEAFF
TGTGCCAGCAGCCCGCATGGGGCGACTGAAGCTTTCTTT
>TRBV6-2/TRBV6-3|many|NA|TRBJ2-7
CASTRDRVAGSSYEQYF
TGTGCCAGTACCCGGGACAGGGTAGCGGGGAGCTCCTACGAGCAGTACTTC
>TRBV25-1|many|NA|TRBJ2-7
CASSEYGQAYEQYF
TGTGCCAGCAGTGAATATGGGCAAGCCTACGAGCAGTACTTC
>TRBV5-1|many|TRBD2|TRBJ2-5
CASSSGLAGVYREGETQYF
TGCGCCAGCAGCTCCGGACTAGCGGGAGTCTACAGAGAGGGAGAGACCCAGTACTTC
>TRBV6-1|many|TRBD2|TRBJ2-5
CASIRGVGYQETQYF
TGTGCCAGCATTCGGGGGGTCGGGTACCAAGAGACCCAGTACTTC
>TRBV9|many|NA|TRBJ2-5
CASSGGGRLETQYF
TGTGCCAGCAGTGGTGGGGGGCGCTTGGAGACCCAGTACTTC
>TRBV4-3|many|TRBD1|TRBJ1-2
CASSPDRGRSYGYTF
TGCGCCAGCAGCCCGGACAGGGGGCGAAGCTATGGCTACACCTTC
>TRBV6-1|many|NA|TRBJ1-1
CASSEARQSNTEAFF
TGTGCCAGCAGTGAAGCGCGTCAGTCGAACACTGAAGCTTTCTTT
>TRBV20-1|many|NA|TRBJ1-5
CSALNAHSNQPQHF
TGCAGTGCATTGAACGCACATAGCAATCAGCCCCAGCATTTT
>TRBV5-1|many|NA|TRBJ2-7
CASRPRGTSYEQYF
TGCGCCAGCAGACCTCGAGGGACTTCCTACGAGCAGTACTTC
>TRBV7-8|many|NA|TRBJ2-4
CASSLGLGRAKNIQYF
TGTGCCAGCAGCCTGGGACTCGGGCGGGCCAAAAACATTCAGTACTTC
>TRBV6-1|NA|TRBD1|TRBJ1-1
CASSQIGQGGTEAFF
TGTGCCAGCAGTCAAATTGGACAGGGGGGAACTGAAGCTTTCTTT
>TRBV5-4|NA|TRBD2|TRBJ2-7
CASSFFFGTSETYEQYF
TGTGCCAGCAGCTTCTTTTTCGGGACTAGCGAGACCTACGAGCAGTACTTC
>TRBV12-3/TRBV12-4|many|NA|TRBJ2-7
CASSLWRQGYEQYF
TGTGCCAGCAGTTTATGGAGGCAGGGATACGAGCAGTACTTC
>TRBV28|many|TRBD2|TRBJ2-7
CASTVAGAYEQYF
TGTGCCAGCACCGTAGCGGGTGCCTACGAGCAGTACTTC
>TRBV6-2/TRBV6-3|many|NA|TRBJ2-5
CASSLGKRETQYF
TGTGCCAGCAGTTTAGGGAAACGGGAGACCCAGTACTTC
>TRBV7-2|many|NA|TRBJ2-7
CASSLGPGSNYEQYF
TGTGCCAGCAGCTTAGGCCCCGGGAGTAACTACGAGCAGTACTTC
>TRBV15|many|TRBD1|TRBJ1-6
CATSRGQGSNSPLHF
TGTGCCACCAGCAGAGGACAGGGGAGTAATTCACCCCTCCACTTT
>TRBV9|NA|NA|TRBJ2-7
CASSAEFGEQYF
TGTGCCAGCAGCGCCGAATTTGGCGAGCAGTACTTC
>TRBV5-1|many|NA|TRBJ1-1
CASSLDGEAFF
TGCGCCAGCAGCTTGGACGGTGAAGCTTTCTTT
>TRBV29-1|many|NA|TRBJ2-7
CSVEDSSYEQYF
TGCAGCGTTGAAGATAGCTCCTACGAGCAGTACTTC
>TRBV2|many|NA|TRBJ2-2
CASRLTGPTGELFF
TGTGCCAGCAGATTGACAGGACCCACCGGGGAGCTGTTTTTT
>TRBV10-3|many|TRBD1|TRBJ1-1
CAISGGQGGLNTEAFF
TGTGCCATCAGTGGGGGACAGGGGGGATTGAACACTGAAGCTTTCTTT